This T cell receptor beta chain derives from a study of shared clonotypes between healthy human individuals. The overall study: Used for every donor were three CD4 naive, three CD4 memory, two CD8 naive and one CD8 memory plate.

At the deep level, the assay was run. TCRdb's table, derived via immunoSEQ multiplex PCR, lists solely in-frame clones and lacks some. The data hold about 680,000 clones, with about 78% observed a single time. Germline V gene lookup returns CDR1 SGHRS and CDR2 YFSETQ. The CDR3 contains 14 residues. V was pared by 5 bases and J by 0 bases, with 3 bases of the junction left unmatched. Donors were healthy HIV-negative adults without recent acute infections or vaccinations. The clonotype comes from a woman in her 30s in good health. The sequencing input was memory CD4+ T cells sorted from blood. The subset was: CD45RA-negative fraction. The V call is TRBV5-1, the J call TRBJ2-3, with 7 bases lining up with TRBD1. The DNA of the CDR3 is TGCGCCAGCAGTCGGGACAGAAGCACAGATACGCAGTATTTT. This encodes CASSRDRSTDTQYF.